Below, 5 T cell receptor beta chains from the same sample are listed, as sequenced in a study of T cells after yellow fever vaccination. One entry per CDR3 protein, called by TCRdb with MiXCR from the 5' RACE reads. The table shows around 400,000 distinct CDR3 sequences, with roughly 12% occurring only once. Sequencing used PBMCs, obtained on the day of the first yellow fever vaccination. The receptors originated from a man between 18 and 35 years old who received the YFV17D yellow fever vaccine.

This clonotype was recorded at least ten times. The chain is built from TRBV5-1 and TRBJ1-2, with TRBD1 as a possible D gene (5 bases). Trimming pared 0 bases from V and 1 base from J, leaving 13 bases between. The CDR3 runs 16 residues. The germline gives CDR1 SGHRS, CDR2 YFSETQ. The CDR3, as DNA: TGCGCCAGCAGCTTGGGACAGCTCTCTCGTAACTATGGCTACACCTTC. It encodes CASSLGQLSRNYGYTF. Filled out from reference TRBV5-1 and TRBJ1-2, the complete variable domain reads KAGVTQTPRYLIKTRGQQVTLSCSPISGHRSVSWYQQTPGQGLQFLFEYFSETQRNKGNFPGRFSGRQFSNSRSEMNVSTLELGDSALYLCASSLGQLSRNYGYTFGSGTRLTVV.

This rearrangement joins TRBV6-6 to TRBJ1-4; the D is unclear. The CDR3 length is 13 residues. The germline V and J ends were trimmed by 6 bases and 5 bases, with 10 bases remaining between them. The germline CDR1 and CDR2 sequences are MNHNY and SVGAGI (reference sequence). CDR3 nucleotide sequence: TGTGCCAGCAGACGGACGGGAAATGAAAAACTGTTTTTT. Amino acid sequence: CASRRTGNEKLFF.

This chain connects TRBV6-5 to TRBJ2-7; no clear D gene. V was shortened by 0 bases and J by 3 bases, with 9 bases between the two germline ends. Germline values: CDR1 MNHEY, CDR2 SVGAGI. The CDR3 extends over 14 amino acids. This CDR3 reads CASSYSIPYYEQYV. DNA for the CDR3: TGTGCCAGCAGTTACTCAATCCCTTACTACGAGCAGTACGTC.

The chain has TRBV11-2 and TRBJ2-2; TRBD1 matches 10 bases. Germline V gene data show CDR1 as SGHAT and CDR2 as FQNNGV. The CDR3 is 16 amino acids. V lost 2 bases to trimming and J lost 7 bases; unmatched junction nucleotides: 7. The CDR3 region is CASSLPGQGILGELFF. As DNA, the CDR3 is TGTGCCAGCAGCTTACCGGGACAGGGGATACTCGGGGAGCTGTTTTTT.

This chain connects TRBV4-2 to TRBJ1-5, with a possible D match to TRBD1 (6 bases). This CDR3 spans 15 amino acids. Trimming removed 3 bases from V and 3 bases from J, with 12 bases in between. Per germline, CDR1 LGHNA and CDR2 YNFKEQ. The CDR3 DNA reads TGTGCCAGCAGCCATATACAGGGATCCAATCAGCCCCAGCATTTT. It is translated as CASSHIQGSNQPQHF.